One and the same sample provided the 2 T cell receptor beta chains below, sequenced in a study of low-dose radiotherapy and immunotherapy resistance in tumors. Priming of first-strand cDNA relied on TRAV- and TRBV-specific primers (covering alpha and beta chains). With a V-primer adapter and a constant-region primer, TCRs were amplified for around 21 PCR cycles. MiXCR was run by TCRdb on the reads, yielding one entry per CDR3 protein. The data hold about 10,000 distinct CDR3 sequences, with approximately 40% observed a single time. These receptors were taken from a human donor with advanced metastatic prostate, ovarian, gallbladder or colorectal cancer (not recorded which). This table probably holds off-target reads from a library built for another chain.

V is TRBV7-8 and J is TRBJ1-3; D perhaps matches TRBD1 (6 bases). The CDR3 covers 19 residues. Germline V CDR1 and CDR2: SGHVS, FQNEAQ. Trimming shortened V by 4 bases and J by 0 bases, and 22 bases separated the two germline ends. This chain's CDR3 is CASSSLEGDTLSSGNTIYF. CDR3 sequence (DNA): TGTGCCAGCAGCTCCCTAGAGGGGGACACCTTAAGCTCTGGAAACACCATATATTTT.

This chain links TRBV5-1 with TRBJ2-1; 9 bases map to TRBD1. Germline CDR1 SGHRS, CDR2 YFSETQ. V dropped 1 base and J dropped 4; count of bases not matched to a gene: 3. The CDR3 is 15 residues long. CDR3 bases: TGCGCCAGCAGCTTGACAGGACAGGGGTACAATGAGCAGTTCTTC. This encodes CASSLTGQGYNEQFF.